This T cell receptor (beta chain) is drawn from a study of beta chain features in type 1 diabetes listed by TCRdb under 2018. Looking at the study overall: Patients and healthy donors did not differ in mean age, gender distribution, total cell number or subset yield. Across all samples, fewer than 110,000,000 sorted cells were examined, and cell number per subset correlated strongly with RNA yield. The study compared TCRB repertoires of sorted circulating CD4+ T cell subsets between recently diagnosed type 1 diabetes patients and matched healthy donors. Naive and central memory subsets were obtained from all 30 or so donors, but regulatory and stem cell-like memory subsets were isolated from only 8 patients and 8 healthy donors.

On the study overall, not on this receptor specifically: The naive, central memory and regulatory TCRB repertoires appeared to resemble one another more closely among patients than among healthy donors. Because the HLA sub-analyses included only small numbers of individuals, any influence of HLA type on TCRB rearrangement was left unresolved. At VDJ recombination sites, type 1 diabetes patients had fewer insertions and more deleted nucleotides, which implies abnormalities in thymic rearrangement. Shorter templates might have been favored by PCR, but patient and control samples were amplified and corrected together, so both groups would have been affected equally by any skew. Because cDNA was sequenced instead of genomic DNA, activated cells with high expression could be over-represented, although the groups did not differ in activation or CD3 levels. In all four CD4+ subsets, TCRB CDR3 length was moderately but significantly shorter in type 1 diabetes patients.

The entire amount of isolated RNA was reverse transcribed using the High Capacity cDNA Reverse Transcription Kit, so the sequenced TCRB transcripts were expressed ones. Deep immunoSEQ sequencing was applied to naive, central memory and regulatory T cell samples, giving an average of roughly 3.3 million total reads per sample. Sorted cells were lysed in RLT buffer, and RNA was extracted using DNase-treated RNeasy Micro or Mini kits according to cell number. To prevent cross-contamination, every cell subset was processed on its own, while patient and healthy donor samples were processed together. The immunoSEQ multiplex PCR was used to amplify TCRB sequences from cDNA, generating 87-bp fragments that spanned the CDR3 region. Amplicons were sequenced on the Illumina HiSeq platform. The source study handled its data this way. Synthetic template baselines were used to correct PCR bias computationally, reads within Hamming distance 2 were collapsed together, and singletons that could not be merged were discarded. Reads were aligned against IMGT to assign V, D and J genes, CDR3 length and insertions or deletions at six rearrangement sites. Within each subset, clonotype counts were normalized to sorted cell number, after which true diversity and Gini coefficients were computed with the tcR R package. The overlap coefficient, calculated on TCRB nucleotide sequences, was used to measure repertoire sharing. TCRdb stores this immuneACCESS table with in-frame sequences only. Part of the clones is absent; in the studies checked, under half of the shortfall reflects unresolved V genes, and no reason is known for the rest. V and J calls and clone size are those listed in that table; D and trimming were worked out from the DNA. The table for this sample lists about 340,000 clones; roughly 8% of them were counted only once. The ten largest clones take up around 0.45% of the sample.

This clone has ten or more counts. It lacks a known antigen. There are no base qualities to consult, and no much larger clone falls within one base. Each donor gave one peripheral blood draw, roughly 110 mL on average, collected into heparinised tubes. A BD FACSAria II was used to sort naive, central memory, regulatory and stem cell-like memory CD4+ T cells with a panel that included CD45RO, CCR7, CD25, CD127, CD95 and CD27. Purity was above 98% for every sorted population. PBMCs were isolated right away by Lymphoprep density gradient centrifugation and were stained directly, without culture. So that batch effects would be minimized, each experiment stained and sorted samples in pairs, pairing one healthy donor with one patient. Sequencing was carried out using central memory CD4+ T cells from blood. This clonotype was obtained from a woman younger than 35 in good health.

The CDR3 reads CASSLSGEVSLAQYF. At the DNA level, the sequence is TGTGCCAGCAGCTTATCGGGGGAGGTCTCCTTGGCCCAGTACTTC. This sequence uses TRBV7-8 and TRBJ2-5, with TRBD2 perhaps the D gene, on 6 matching bases. In the germline V gene, CDR1 corresponds to SGHVS and CDR2 to FQNEAQ. The junction shows trimming of 2 bases on V and 9 bases on J, plus 19 bases between the germline ends. The CDR3 covers 15 residues, taking in both the cysteine and the phenylalanine. Of all the DNA, just the CDR3 is kept, 45 bases in frame from base 1.